This T cell receptor (beta chain) was documented in a study of T cells in Graves' hyperthyroidism and ophthalmopathy. Study-wide context: Specimen type is peripheral blood, collected at initial diagnosis prior to any treatment.

About this clonotype itself: Its specificity is unknown.

Study-level results: In validation, the model predicted ophthalmopathy. These predictions came a median about 6.2 months before onset. Most thyroid clonotypes with frequency above 0.001 were detected in blood. Ophthalmopathy and stable hyperthyroidism were told apart by a 13 V-J model.

Germline CDR1 and CDR2: LGHDT and YNNKEL (reference sequence). The V end was cut by 4 bases, the J end by 8 bases, with 14 bases between. The CDR3 consists of 13 residues. What was amplified from RNA transcripts were TCR beta CDR3 regions. During a first-round RT-PCR of the TCR CDR3, the HTBI primer set was used. Each CDR3 protein gets one entry after TCRdb re-called the multiplex PCR reads with MiXCR. In the table there are about 200,000 distinct CDR3 sequences, around 18% of which are singletons. The rearrangement links TRBV3-1 to TRBJ1-2; a possible D gene is TRBD1 (5 bases). The sequence was collected from a man in his forties with Graves' hyperthyroidism. The sample was blood. In DNA form, the CDR3 reads TGTGCCAGCAGCCCAGACCCAGGGTTCGGCTACACCTTC. Residues: CASSPDPGFGYTF.